This T cell receptor beta chain derives from a study of circulating and synovial CD4+ cells in juvenile arthritis (dated by TCRdb to 2014 to 2015). With regard to the full study: Within each patient, the TCRbeta CDR3 repertoires of synovial CD4 T cells, bulk blood CD4 T cells and circulating HLA-DR+ CD4 T cells were compared. Repertoire sequencing aimed to confirm that a circulating synovial-like CD4 T cell subset was enriched in synovial clonotypes. The paper's findings and limits, for the study overall: No difference between circulating pathogenic-like lymphocytes and bulk blood T cells was detected by traditional Vbeta family usage analysis. Circulating pathogenic-like lymphocytes clustered together with synovial T cells and shared a substantially larger fraction of CDR3 sequences with synovium than bulk blood did. Because CPL samples and bulk blood CD4 samples differed in T cell genome counts by at least an order of magnitude, sample-size effects were addressed. Compared with bulk blood CD4 repertoires, both the synovial and the circulating pathogenic-like lymphocyte repertoires were less diverse, and some CPL samples were as oligoclonal as synovium. Because overlap with synovium was found to increase with sequencing depth, the full repertoire overlap was likely underestimated by the measured shared-clonotype fractions.

The sequenced samples were obtained from patients with active juvenile idiopathic arthritis. Cells were sorted immediately after thawing, with dead cells excluded using Live/Dead Fixable Near-IR Stain. There are 14 amino acids in the CDR3, from cysteine to phenylalanine inclusive. Left in the record is the CDR3 DNA by itself, 42 bases read in frame from the first base. Receptors were amplified or captured by the immunoSEQ multiplex PCR assay. An external provider performed TCRbeta CDR3 sequencing as a commercial service. Per the authors' processing: The analyses used productive nucleotide sequences together with amino acid sequences obtained by in silico translation. Diversity was measured as Renyi entropy over a range of alpha values, and the median of 200 repeated subsamples was taken to equalise sample size. Pairwise repertoire distance was calculated as one minus the Chao-modified Jaccard index, correcting for under-sampling, and used for clustering. Frequency-weighted overlap with synovial clonotypes was calculated across 200 sample sizes, using 200 draws without replacement for each, and the value reported was the one at the size of the smaller sample. The immuneACCESS repertoire file appears here via TCRdb, limited to in-frame rearrangements. These files lack a portion of the clones; in checked studies, under half of the deficit traces to unresolved V genes, and the cause of the others is not known. V and J calls and clone size are given by that table; D and trimming were obtained from the DNA. The sample table records some 35,000 clones; less than 97% of these occur just once. The ten largest clones add up to 0.15% to 0.2% of the sample.

About this clone itself: Its antigen has not been determined. No clone much larger than this one lies a single base away; base qualities are absent.

This receptor chain uses TRBV21-1 and TRBJ1-5; TRBD1, as called in the table, went unchecked against the DNA. TRBV21-1 is noted as a pseudogene. The sequence derives from a human donor with juvenile idiopathic arthritis. What was sequenced was CD4+ T cells from blood. The CDR3 region: CATTPTELNQPQHF. The DNA sequence follows: TGTGCCACCACGCCGACAGAACTCAATCAGCCCCAGCATTTT.